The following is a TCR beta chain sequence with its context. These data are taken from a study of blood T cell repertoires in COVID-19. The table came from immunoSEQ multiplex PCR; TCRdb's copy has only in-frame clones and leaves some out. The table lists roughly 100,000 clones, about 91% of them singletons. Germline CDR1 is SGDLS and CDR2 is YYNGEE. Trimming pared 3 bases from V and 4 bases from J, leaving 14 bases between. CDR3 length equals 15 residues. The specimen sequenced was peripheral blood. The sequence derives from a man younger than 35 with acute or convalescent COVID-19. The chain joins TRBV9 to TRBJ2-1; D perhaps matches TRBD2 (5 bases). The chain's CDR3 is CASSGQGRVYNEQFF. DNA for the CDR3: TGTGCCAGCAGCGGACAAGGGCGGGTATACAATGAGCAGTTCTTC.